This T cell receptor (beta chain) derives from a study of cytomegalovirus exposure and HLA in healthy donors. Amplification used 60 Vbeta primers and 13 Jbeta primers. In the study's own analysis: Unique TCR beta chains totaled 65 million to 95 million in a later count, with roughly 10 million of them shared. This table comes from immunoSEQ multiplex PCR, and its TCRdb copy is limited to in-frame clones, with some not included. Clone size and V and J calls were adopted from that table, with D and trimming inferred from the DNA. The table shows tens of thousands of clones, with roughly four fifths occurring only once. The CDR3 has 12 amino acids. Germline values: CDR1 MDHEN, CDR2 SYDVKM. This clone occurred once. Germline is not matched at one junction end, which may reflect a read error.

J is TRBJ1-5 and V is TRBV28; D call uncertain. Sequencing used PBMCs. The clonotype originates from a man between 45 and 60 years old in good health and CMV-seronegative. In DNA, the CDR3 is TGTGCCAGCGGTTTTATGAATCAGCCCCAGCATTTT. This sequence encodes CASGFMNQPQHF.